This T cell receptor (beta chain) was identified during a study of blood T cells in healthy people across ages. V dropped 6 bases and J dropped 9 bases, with 12 bases sitting between them. Germline V lookup: CDR1 SEHNR, CDR2 FQNEAQ (reference sequence). The CDR3 covers 12 residues. Extraction yielded at least 6 micrograms of total RNA per sample. Notes on this clonotype: The antigen is undetermined.

The second PCR ran roughly 6 to 11 cycles with a sample-barcoded 5' primer and J-beta primers. Each single sample gave us at least 3 million CDR3-containing paired-end reads. TCRdb fed the 5' RACE reads into MiXCR, producing one record per CDR3 protein. The sample carries about 640,000 distinct CDR3 sequences, around 54% recorded once. Points from the study as a whole: Per million T cells, TCR beta diversity dropped roughly linearly as age increased.

Input material: blood. The TCR originated in a man aged 55 to 69 in good health. The chain has TRBV7-9 and TRBJ1-5, with D hard to call. This CDR3 is CASSLGPSPQHF. The CDR3 DNA follows: TGTGCCAGCAGTCTCGGCCCATCGCCCCAGCATTTT.